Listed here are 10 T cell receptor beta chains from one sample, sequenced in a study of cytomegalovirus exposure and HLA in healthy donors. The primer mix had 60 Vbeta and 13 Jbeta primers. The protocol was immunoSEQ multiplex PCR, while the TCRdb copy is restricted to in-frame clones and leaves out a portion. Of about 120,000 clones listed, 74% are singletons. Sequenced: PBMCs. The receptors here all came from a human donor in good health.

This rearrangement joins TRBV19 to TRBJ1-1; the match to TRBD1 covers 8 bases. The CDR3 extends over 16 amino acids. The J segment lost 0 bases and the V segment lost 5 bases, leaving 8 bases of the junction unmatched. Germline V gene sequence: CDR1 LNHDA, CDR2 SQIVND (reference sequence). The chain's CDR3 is CASSARDRPMNTEAFF. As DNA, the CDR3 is TGTGCCAGTAGTGCCAGGGACAGGCCCATGAACACTGAAGCTTTCTTT.

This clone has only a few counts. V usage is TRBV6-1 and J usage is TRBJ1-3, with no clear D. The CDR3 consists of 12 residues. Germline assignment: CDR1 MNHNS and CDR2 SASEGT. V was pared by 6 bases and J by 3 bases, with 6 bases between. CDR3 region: CASSSVGNTIYF. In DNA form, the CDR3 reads TGTGCCAGCAGCTCAGTTGGAAACACCATATATTTT.

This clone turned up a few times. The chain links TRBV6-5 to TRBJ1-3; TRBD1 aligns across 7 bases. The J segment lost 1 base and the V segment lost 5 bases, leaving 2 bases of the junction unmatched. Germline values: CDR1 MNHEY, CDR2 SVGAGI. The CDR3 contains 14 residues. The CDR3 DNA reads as TGTGCCAGCAGTCGACAGGGATCTGGAAACACCATATATTTT. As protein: CASSRQGSGNTIYF.

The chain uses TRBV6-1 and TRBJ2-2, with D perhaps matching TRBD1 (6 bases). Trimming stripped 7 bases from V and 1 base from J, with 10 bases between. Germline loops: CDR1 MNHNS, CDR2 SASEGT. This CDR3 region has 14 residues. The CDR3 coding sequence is TGTGCCAGCATGGGACACCTGAACACCGGGGAGCTGTTTTTT. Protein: CASMGHLNTGELFF.

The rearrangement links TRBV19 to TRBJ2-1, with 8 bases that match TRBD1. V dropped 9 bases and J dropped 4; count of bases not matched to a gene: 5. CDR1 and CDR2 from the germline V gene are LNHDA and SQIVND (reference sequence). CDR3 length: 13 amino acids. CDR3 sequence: CASQGAVYNEQFF. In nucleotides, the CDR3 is TGTGCCAGCCAGGGGGCAGTTTACAATGAGCAGTTCTTC.

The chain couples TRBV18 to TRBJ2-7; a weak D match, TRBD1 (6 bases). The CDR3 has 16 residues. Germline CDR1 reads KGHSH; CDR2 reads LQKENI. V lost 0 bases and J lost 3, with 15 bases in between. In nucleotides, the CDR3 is TGTGCCAGCTCACCACCGAACAGGGAATTCGGCTACGAGCAGTACTTC. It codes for CASSPPNREFGYEQYF.

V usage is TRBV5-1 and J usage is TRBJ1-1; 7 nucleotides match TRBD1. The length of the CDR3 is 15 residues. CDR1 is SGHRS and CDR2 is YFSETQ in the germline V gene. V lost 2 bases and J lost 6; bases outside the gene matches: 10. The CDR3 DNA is TGCGCCAGCAGCTTTCAGGGGGACGCGGTAGCTGAAGCTTTCTTT. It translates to CASSFQGDAVAEAFF.

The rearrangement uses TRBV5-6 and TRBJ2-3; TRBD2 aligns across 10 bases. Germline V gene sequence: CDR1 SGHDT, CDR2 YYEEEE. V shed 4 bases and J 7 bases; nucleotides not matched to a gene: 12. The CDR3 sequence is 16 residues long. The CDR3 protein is CASSLFSGTSANTQYF. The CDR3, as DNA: TGTGCCAGCAGCCTTTTCTCCGGGACTAGCGCAAATACGCAGTATTTT.

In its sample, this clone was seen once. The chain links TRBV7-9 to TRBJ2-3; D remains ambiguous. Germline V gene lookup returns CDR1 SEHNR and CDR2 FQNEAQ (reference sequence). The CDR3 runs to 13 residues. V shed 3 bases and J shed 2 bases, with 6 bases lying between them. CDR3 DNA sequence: TGTGCCAGCAGCTTCTTCTCCACAGATACGCAGTATTTT. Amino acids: CASSFFSTDTQYF.

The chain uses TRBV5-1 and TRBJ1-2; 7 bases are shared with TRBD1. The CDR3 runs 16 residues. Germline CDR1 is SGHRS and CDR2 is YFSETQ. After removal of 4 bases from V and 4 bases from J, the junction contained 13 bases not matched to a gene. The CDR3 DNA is TGCGCCAGCAGCCCGGGGACAGACCTTAGGGGCTATGGCTACACCTTC. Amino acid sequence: CASSPGTDLRGYGYTF.